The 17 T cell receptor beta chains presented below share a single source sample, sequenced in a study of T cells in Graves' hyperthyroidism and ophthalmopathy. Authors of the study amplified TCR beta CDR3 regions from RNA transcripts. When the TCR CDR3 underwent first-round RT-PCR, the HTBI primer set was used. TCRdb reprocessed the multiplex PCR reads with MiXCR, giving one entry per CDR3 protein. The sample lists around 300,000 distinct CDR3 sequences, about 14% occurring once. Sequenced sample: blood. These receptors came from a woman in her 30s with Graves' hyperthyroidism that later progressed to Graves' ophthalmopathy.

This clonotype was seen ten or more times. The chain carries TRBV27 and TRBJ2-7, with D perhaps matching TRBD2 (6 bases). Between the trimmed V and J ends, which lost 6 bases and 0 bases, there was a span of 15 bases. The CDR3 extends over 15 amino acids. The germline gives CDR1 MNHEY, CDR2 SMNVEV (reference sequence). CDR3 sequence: CASSTLQLASYEQYF. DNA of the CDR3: TGTGCCAGCAGCACTCTCCAACTAGCCTCCTACGAGCAGTACTTC.

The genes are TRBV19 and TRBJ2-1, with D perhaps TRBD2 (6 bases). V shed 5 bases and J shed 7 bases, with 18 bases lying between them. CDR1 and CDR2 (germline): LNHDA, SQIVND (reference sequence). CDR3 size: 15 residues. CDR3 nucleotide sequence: TGTGCCAGTAGTCCCCGGGACTCTCGAGGTAATGAGCAGTTCTTC. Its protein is CASSPRDSRGNEQFF.

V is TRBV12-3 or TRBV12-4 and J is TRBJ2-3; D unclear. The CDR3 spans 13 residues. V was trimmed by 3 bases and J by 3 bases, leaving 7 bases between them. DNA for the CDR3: TGTGCCAGCAGTTTCGGGCGGACAGATACGCAGTATTTT. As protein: CASSFGRTDTQYF.

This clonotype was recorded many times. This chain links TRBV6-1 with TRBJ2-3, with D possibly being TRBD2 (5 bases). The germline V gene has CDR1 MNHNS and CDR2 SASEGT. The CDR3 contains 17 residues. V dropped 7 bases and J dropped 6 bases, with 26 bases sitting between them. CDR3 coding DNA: TGTGCCAGCAAAAAACGAGGGTCTGAAAAGGCGTTGGATACGCAGTATTTT. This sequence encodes CASKKRGSEKALDTQYF.

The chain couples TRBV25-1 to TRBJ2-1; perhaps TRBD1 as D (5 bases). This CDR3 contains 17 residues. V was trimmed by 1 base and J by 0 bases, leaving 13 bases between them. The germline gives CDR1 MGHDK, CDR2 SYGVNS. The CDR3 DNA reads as TGTGCCAGCAGTGAATTCAGCAGGGCGAGCTCCTACAATGAGCAGTTCTTC. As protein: CASSEFSRASSYNEQFF.

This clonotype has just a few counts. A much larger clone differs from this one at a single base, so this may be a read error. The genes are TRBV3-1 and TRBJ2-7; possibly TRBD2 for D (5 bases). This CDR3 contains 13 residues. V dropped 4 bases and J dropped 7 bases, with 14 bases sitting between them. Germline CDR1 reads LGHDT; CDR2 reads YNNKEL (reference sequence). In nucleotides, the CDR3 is TGTGCCAGCAGCCTCGAATCCGGGAATGAGCAGTACTTC. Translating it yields CASSLESGNEQYF.

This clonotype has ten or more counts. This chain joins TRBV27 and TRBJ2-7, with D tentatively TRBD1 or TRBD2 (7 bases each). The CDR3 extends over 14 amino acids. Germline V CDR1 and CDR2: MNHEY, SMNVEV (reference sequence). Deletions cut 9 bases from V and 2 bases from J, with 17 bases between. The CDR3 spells CASSTGEGPYEQYF. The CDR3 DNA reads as TGTGCCAGTTCCACAGGGGAGGGCCCCTACGAGCAGTACTTC.

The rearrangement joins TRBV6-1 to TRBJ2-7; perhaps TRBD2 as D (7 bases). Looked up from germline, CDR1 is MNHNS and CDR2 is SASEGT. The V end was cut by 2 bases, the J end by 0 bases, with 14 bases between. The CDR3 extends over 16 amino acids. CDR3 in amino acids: CASSEKRAGASYEQYF. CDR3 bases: TGTGCCAGCAGTGAAAAGCGGGCGGGGGCCTCCTACGAGCAGTACTTC.

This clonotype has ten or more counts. Here the CDR3 reads CATERGIGTQYF. CDR3 in DNA: TGTGCCACGGAAAGGGGGATCGGGACGCAGTATTTT. This chain links TRBV15 with TRBJ2-3; the D gene is possibly TRBD1 (6 bases). Germline CDR1 LNHNV, CDR2 YYDKDF (reference sequence). The CDR3 extends over 12 amino acids. V was clipped by 9 bases and J by 9 bases, with 16 bases between them.

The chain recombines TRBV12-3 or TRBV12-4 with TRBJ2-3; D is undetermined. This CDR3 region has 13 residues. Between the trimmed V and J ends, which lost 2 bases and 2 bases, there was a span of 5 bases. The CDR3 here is CASSLTNTDTQYF. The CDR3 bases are TGTGCCAGCAGTTTAACAAACACAGATACGCAGTATTTT.

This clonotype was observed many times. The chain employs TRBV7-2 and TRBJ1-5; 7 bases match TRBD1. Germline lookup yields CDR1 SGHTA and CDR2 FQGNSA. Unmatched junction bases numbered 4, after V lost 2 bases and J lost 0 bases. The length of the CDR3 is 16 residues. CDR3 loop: CASSLSGGNSNQPQHF. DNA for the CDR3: TGTGCCAGCAGCTTATCAGGGGGTAATAGCAATCAGCCCCAGCATTTT.

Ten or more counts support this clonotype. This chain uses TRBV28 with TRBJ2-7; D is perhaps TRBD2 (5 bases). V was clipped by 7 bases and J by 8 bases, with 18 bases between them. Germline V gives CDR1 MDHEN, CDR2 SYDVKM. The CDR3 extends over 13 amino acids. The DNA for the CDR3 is TGTGCCAGCACGGCCGGGGAGCCAGCTAAGCAGTACTTC. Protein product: CASTAGEPAKQYF. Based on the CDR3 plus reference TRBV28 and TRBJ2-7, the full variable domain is DVKVTQSSRYLVKRTGEKVFLECVQDMDHENMFWYRQDPGLGLRLIYFSYDVKMKEKGDIPEGYSVSREKKERFSLILESASTNQTSMYLCASTAGEPAKQYFGPGTRLTVT.

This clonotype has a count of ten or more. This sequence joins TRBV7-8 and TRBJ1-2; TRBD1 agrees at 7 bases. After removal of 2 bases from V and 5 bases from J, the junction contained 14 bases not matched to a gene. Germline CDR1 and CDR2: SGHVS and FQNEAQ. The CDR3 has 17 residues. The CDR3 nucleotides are TGTGCCAGCAGCTTAACTTATTCCGGGACAGACGAGTATGGCTACACCTTC. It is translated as CASSLTYSGTDEYGYTF.

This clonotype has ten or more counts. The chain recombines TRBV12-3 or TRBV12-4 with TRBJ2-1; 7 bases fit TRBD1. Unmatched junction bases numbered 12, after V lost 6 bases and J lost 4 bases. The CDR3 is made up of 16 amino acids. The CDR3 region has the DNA TGTGCCAGCAGCTCTATCAGGGGACAGATATACAATGAGCAGTTCTTC. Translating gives CASSSIRGQIYNEQFF.

CDR3 nucleotides: TGTGCCAGCAGCCAAAATGGTAGGGAAAATAACTATGGCTACACCTTC. Translation gives CASSQNGRENNYGYTF. The chain employs TRBV5-4 and TRBJ1-2; D gene uncertain. CDR1 and CDR2 from the germline V gene are SGHNT and YYREEE (reference sequence). V lost 4 bases and J 1 base, leaving 17 bases between the germline ends. The CDR3 sequence is 16 residues long. The full variable domain, its missing parts supplied by reference TRBV5-4 and TRBJ1-2, is ETGVTQSPTHLIKTRGQQVTLRCSSQSGHNTVSWYQQALGQGPQFIFQYYREEENGRGNFPPRFSGLQFPNYSSELNVNALELDDSALYLCASSQNGRENNYGYTFGSGTRLTVV.

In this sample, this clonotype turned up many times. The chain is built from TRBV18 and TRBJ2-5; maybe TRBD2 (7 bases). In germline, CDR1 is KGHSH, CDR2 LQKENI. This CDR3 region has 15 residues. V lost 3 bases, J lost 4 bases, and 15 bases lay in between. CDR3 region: CASSPGASGPETQYF. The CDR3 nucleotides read TGTGCCAGCTCACCGGGGGCTAGCGGCCCAGAGACCCAGTACTTC.

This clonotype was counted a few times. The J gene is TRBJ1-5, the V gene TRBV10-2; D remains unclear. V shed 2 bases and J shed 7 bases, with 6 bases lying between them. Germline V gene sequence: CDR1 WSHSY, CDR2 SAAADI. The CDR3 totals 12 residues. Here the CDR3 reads CASSEPVQPQHF. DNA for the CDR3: TGCGCCAGCAGTGAGCCGGTACAGCCCCAGCATTTT.